The 25 T cell receptor beta chains below all came from one sample that was sequenced in a study of blood T cell repertoires in COVID-19. Clones were read by immunoSEQ multiplex PCR, and TCRdb kept only the in-frame ones, dropping some. The repertoire has approximately 300,000 clones, nearly 90% of them found once; the top ten carry 3.5% to 5%. The specimen sequenced was PBMCs or T cells enriched from blood (not recorded which). The receptors here all came from a woman aged 18-29 years with acute COVID-19.

The rearrangement links TRBV28 to TRBJ2-3; 9 nucleotides line up with TRBD2. Germline V gene data show CDR1 as MDHEN and CDR2 as SYDVKM. Unmatched junction bases numbered 6, after V lost 4 bases and J lost 13 bases. The CDR3 contains 12 residues. The CDR3 reads CASSWLAGYKYF. As DNA, the CDR3 is TGTGCCAGCAGTTGGCTAGCGGGGTATAAGTATTTT.

The chain uses TRBV5-4 and TRBJ2-3; 9 bases align to TRBD1. The CDR3 loop spans 16 amino acids. The V gene end was trimmed by 4 bases and the J gene end by 4 bases; junction bases not matched to a gene: 10. CDR1 is SGHNT and CDR2 is YYREEE in the germline V gene (reference sequence). The CDR3 DNA is TGTGCCAGCAGCCCACCGGGACAGGGCCTGTCAGATACGCAGTATTTT. This gives the protein CASSPPGQGLSDTQYF.

V is TRBV3-1 (or the pseudogene TRBV3-2) and J is TRBJ2-5, with 8 bases fitting TRBD1. This CDR3 is 14 amino acids long. Unmatched junction bases numbered 5, after V lost 3 bases and J lost 5 bases. The V gene's germline CDR1 is LGHDT and CDR2 YNNKEL (reference sequence). In nucleotides, the CDR3 is TGTGCCAGCAGCCAGGCAGGGGGCGCGGAGACCCAGTACTTC. It codes for CASSQAGGAETQYF.

The gene calls are TRBV28 and TRBJ2-2; 8 bases map to TRBD2. J lost 7 bases, V lost 5 bases, and 6 bases had no gene match. Per germline, CDR1 MDHEN and CDR2 SYDVKM. The CDR3 sequence is 14 residues long. The DNA for the CDR3 is TGTGCCAGCAGTCTGAGCGGGAGTGTCGGGGAGCTGTTTTTT. Protein: CASSLSGSVGELFF.

The V call is TRBV3-1 (or the pseudogene TRBV3-2), the J call TRBJ1-1; 9 positions match TRBD1. J lost 1 base, V lost 4 bases, and 4 bases had no gene match. The CDR3 consists of 15 residues. The germline V gene encodes CDR1 LGHDT and CDR2 YNNKEL (reference sequence). CDR3 sequence: CASSPHRGRNTEAFF. In DNA, the CDR3 is TGTGCCAGCAGCCCCCACAGGGGGCGGAACACTGAAGCTTTCTTT.

The chain combines TRBV28 with TRBJ2-3; TRBD1 agrees at 9 bases. Trimming cost V 7 bases and J 2 bases; bases outside gene matches: 10. Per the germline V gene, CDR1 is MDHEN and CDR2 is SYDVKM. The CDR3 loop spans 16 amino acids. The CDR3 region has the DNA TGTGCCAGCAAATCCGCGGACAGGGGTTACACAGATACGCAGTATTTT. Its translation: CASKSADRGYTDTQYF.

The genes are TRBV28 and TRBJ1-3, with 8 nucleotides matching TRBD1. Germline V CDR1 and CDR2: MDHEN, SYDVKM. The CDR3 totals 15 residues. Trimming at V came to 6 bases and at J to 3 bases, leaving 7 bases not matched to a gene. The CDR3, as DNA: TGTGCCAGCAGCGTCAACAGGGGGTATGGAAACACCATATATTTT. Its translation: CASSVNRGYGNTIYF. Full variable domain (rest looked up from reference TRBV28 and TRBJ1-3): DVKVTQSSRYLVKRTGEKVFLECVQDMDHENMFWYRQDPGLGLRLIYFSYDVKMKEKGDIPEGYSVSREKKERFSLILESASTNQTSMYLCASSVNRGYGNTIYFGEGSWLTVV.

The V and J genes are TRBV28 and TRBJ2-1, with 7 bases that match TRBD1. The CDR3 runs 14 residues. Germline V gives CDR1 MDHEN, CDR2 SYDVKM. The trim removed 1 base at V and 7 bases at J, leaving 4 bases unmatched. CDR3 sequence: CASSLYRGNNEQFF. CDR3 in DNA: TGTGCCAGCAGTTTATACAGGGGAAATAATGAGCAGTTCTTC.

The rearrangement uses TRBV10-3 and TRBJ2-5; TRBD1 matches 9 bases. The CDR3 sequence is 11 residues long. Germline V gene lookup returns CDR1 ENHRY and CDR2 SYGVKD. As DNA, the CDR3 is TGTGCGGGGGGACAGGGAGAGACCCAGTACTTC. Protein: CAGGQGETQYF.

The chain is built from TRBV11-3 and TRBJ1-1; D uncertain. V shed 5 bases and J shed 3 bases, with 16 bases lying between them. In germline, CDR1 is SGHNT, CDR2 YENEEA. The CDR3 is 15 residues long. Here the CDR3 reads CASSPLGGRDTEAFF. DNA of the CDR3: TGTGCCAGCAGCCCTCTGGGAGGGAGGGACACTGAAGCTTTCTTT. Variable domain in full (rest from reference TRBV11-3 and TRBJ1-1): EAGVVQSPRYKIIEKKQPVAFWCNPISGHNTLYWYLQNLGQGPELLIRYENEEAVDDSQLPKDRFSAERLKGVDSTLKIQPAELGDSAVYLCASSPLGGRDTEAFFGQGTRLTVV.

The chain carries TRBV11-3 and TRBJ1-3; 7 positions agree with TRBD1. The CDR3 spans 13 residues. CDR1 is SGHNT, CDR2 YENEEA, per germline. Trimming took 5 bases from V and 4 from J; bases not matched to a gene: 2. CDR3 protein: CASSTGDGNTIYF. As DNA, the CDR3 is TGTGCCAGCAGCACAGGGGACGGAAACACCATATATTTT.

The chain links TRBV6-4 to TRBJ1-1; the D is unclear. CDR3 length: 15 amino acids. V dropped 3 bases and J dropped 3 bases, with 14 bases sitting between them. CDR1 is MRHNA and CDR2 is SNTAGT in the germline V gene. The CDR3 here is CASSEEGDGYTEAFF. DNA for the CDR3: TGTGCCAGCAGTGAGGAAGGAGACGGGTACACTGAAGCTTTCTTT.

The chain recombines TRBV28 with TRBJ2-1; D uncertain. V lost 5 bases and J 5 bases, leaving 13 bases between the germline ends. Germline loops: CDR1 MDHEN, CDR2 SYDVKM. The CDR3 has 14 amino acids. The DNA for the CDR3 is TGTGCCAGCAGTCAACCCGGCGGAAACAATGAGCAGTTCTTC. Translating gives CASSQPGGNNEQFF.

The V gene is TRBV19, the J gene TRBJ2-3, with 10 bases identical to TRBD2. The germline gives CDR1 LNHDA, CDR2 SQIVND (reference sequence). This CDR3 spans 14 amino acids. J gave up 5 bases and V 7 bases, and 6 bases lay outside the gene matches. The CDR3 region has the DNA TGTGCCAGTAAGGCTAGCGGGAGTGGAGATACGCAGTATTTT. Its translation is CASKASGSGDTQYF.

CDR3 sequence: CASSVGGFRSNEQFF. The CDR3 bases are TGTGCCAGCAGCGTAGGCGGCTTCCGGTCCAATGAGCAGTTCTTC. The gene calls are TRBV9 and TRBJ2-1; D is ambiguous. CDR3 length: 15 residues. Germline values: CDR1 SGDLS, CDR2 YYNGEE. V lost 0 bases and J lost 6, with 13 bases in between.

The rearrangement uses TRBV4-1 and TRBJ2-5; TRBD2 aligns across 7 bases. Germline V lookup: CDR1 MGHRA, CDR2 YSYEKL. The CDR3 is 19 amino acids. V was pared by 0 bases and J by 5 bases, with 18 bases of the junction left unmatched. CDR3 residues: CASSQDPAAAVRGGETQYF. In DNA form, the CDR3 reads TGCGCCAGCAGCCAAGACCCAGCGGCGGCGGTAAGGGGAGGGGAGACCCAGTACTTC.

The rearrangement links TRBV20-1 to TRBJ2-5; the match to TRBD2 covers 14 bases. The CDR3 extends over 17 amino acids. The germline V gene has CDR1 DFQATT and CDR2 SNEGSKA (reference sequence). The ends lost 5 bases at V and 4 bases at J; junction bases unmatched: 12. The CDR3 loop is CSAGGTSGRLLSETQYF. The CDR3 DNA sequence: TGCAGTGCTGGTGGGACTAGCGGGAGACTCCTATCAGAGACCCAGTACTTC.

The rearrangement links TRBV14 to TRBJ2-5; D is unresolved. The CDR3 spans 15 residues. Trimming left V 0 bases short and J 6 bases short, with 14 bases between. Germline V gene lookup returns CDR1 SGHDN and CDR2 FVKESK. The CDR3 protein is CASSQEGIGGKTQYF. CDR3 in DNA: TGTGCCAGCAGCCAAGAAGGTATTGGCGGCAAGACCCAGTACTTC.

This clone was seen more than once but under ten times. The CDR3 coding sequence is TGTGCCAGCAGTTATAAGGCAGGGACTGAAGCTTTCTTT. Protein product: CASSYKAGTEAFF. This sequence joins TRBV6-5 and TRBJ1-1, with D perhaps TRBD1 (5 bases). V lost 3 bases to trimming and J lost 5 bases, with 10 bases between them. CDR1 MNHEY and CDR2 SVGAGI come from the germline V gene. This CDR3 comprises 13 residues.

Concerning this clone itself: Other nucleotide sequences from this sample produce the same CDR3. The chain is built from TRBV19 and TRBJ1-1; no clear D. V gave up 11 bases and J gave up 1 base, with 11 bases separating them. CDR3 length equals 12 residues. Germline V CDR1 and CDR2: LNHDA, SQIVND (reference sequence). The CDR3 coding sequence is TGTGCCTCCCAAACGGGGAACACTGAAGCTTTCTTT. This codes for CASQTGNTEAFF. The variable domain in full, completed from reference TRBV19 and TRBJ1-1, reads DGGITQSPKYLFRKEGQNVTLSCEQNLNHDAMYWYRQDPGQGLRLIYYSQIVNDFQKGDIAEGYSVSREKKESFPLTVTSAQKNPTAFYLCASQTGNTEAFFGQGTRLTVV.

The V and J genes are TRBV7-2 and TRBJ1-5; D is undetermined. V was trimmed by 2 bases and J by 2 bases, leaving 22 bases between them. From germline, CDR1 is SGHTA and CDR2 FQGNSA. This CDR3 spans 19 amino acids. CDR3 loop: CASSLPRGSLDPGNQPQHF. For the CDR3, the DNA is TGTGCCAGCAGCTTACCCCGCGGGAGCCTCGATCCGGGCAATCAGCCCCAGCATTTT.

The V call is TRBV2, the J call TRBJ2-7; 8 nucleotides agree with TRBD2. J gave up 2 bases and V 11 bases, and 5 bases lay outside the gene matches. Germline V gives CDR1 SNHLY, CDR2 FYNNEI. There are 12 residues in the CDR3. The chain's CDR3 is CAAGRDTYEQYF. The CDR3 DNA reads as TGTGCCGCCGGGAGGGATACCTACGAGCAGTACTTC.

This clone was seen just once. The chain links TRBV27 to TRBJ1-1; 8 positions match TRBD1. CDR1 and CDR2 (germline): MNHEY, SMNVEV (reference sequence). CDR3 length: 15 residues. V trimming: 4 bases; J trimming: 4 bases; junction bases outside the gene matches: 8. The CDR3 protein is CASSSTHRGVTEAFF. CDR3 nucleotide sequence: TGTGCCAGCAGTTCCACACACAGGGGGGTCACTGAAGCTTTCTTT.

The rearrangement links TRBV6-5 to TRBJ1-2; TRBD1 is a possible D gene (6 bases). The germline CDR1 and CDR2 sequences are MNHEY and SVGAGI. V was pared by 7 bases and J by 0 bases, with 9 bases between. This CDR3 contains 13 residues. For the CDR3, the DNA is TGTGCCAGCATAGGGGGGGCTAACTATGGCTACACCTTC. Its protein product is CASIGGANYGYTF.

The chain is built from TRBV6-4 and TRBJ1-5, with TRBD1 matching 12 bases. V gave up 5 bases and J gave up 5 bases; unmatched junction bases: 4. The CDR3 loop spans 15 amino acids. Germline CDR1 reads MRHNA; CDR2 reads SNTAGT. CDR3 sequence reads: CASSPGTGGDQPQHF. Written as DNA, the CDR3 is TGTGCCAGCAGTCCCGGGACAGGGGGCGATCAGCCCCAGCATTTT.